Listed here are 5 T cell receptor beta chains from one sample, sequenced in a study of cytomegalovirus exposure and HLA in healthy donors. Only in-frame clones appear in the TCRdb table, and some are missing; sequencing was by immunoSEQ multiplex PCR. This table has more than 95,000 clones, 85% to 90% appearing once. Sequencing was carried out using PBMCs. The receptors originated from a young woman in good health and CMV-seronegative.

The chain links TRBV4-1 to TRBJ1-1; TRBD1 agrees at 8 bases. The CDR3 has 16 amino acids. The germline V gene encodes CDR1 MGHRA and CDR2 YSYEKL. The junction had 5 bases not matched to a gene; V was cut back by 2 bases and J by 0 bases. CDR3 DNA sequence: TGCGCCAGCAGCCAACCCTTGACAGGGGTGAACACTGAAGCTTTCTTT. This codes for CASSQPLTGVNTEAFF.

This clone was found many times. The chain combines TRBV5-6 with TRBJ2-7; TRBD1 matches at 8 bases. This CDR3 contains 16 residues. CDR1 is SGHDT, CDR2 YYEEEE, per germline. The ends lost 3 bases at V and 3 bases at J; junction bases unmatched: 11. CDR3 nucleotide sequence: TGTGCCAGCAGCTCACAGGGGGACGGGTTTGGCTACGAGCAGTACTTC. It encodes CASSSQGDGFGYEQYF.

CDR3 nucleotide sequence: TGTGCCAGCAGCCAAGACCAGGGGGTAGGGGAGACCCAGTACTTC. Translated: CASSQDQGVGETQYF. The V call is TRBV4-2, the J call TRBJ2-5, with 7 nucleotides matching TRBD1. Germline trimming cut 0 bases from V and 5 bases from J; bases unmatched to any gene: 6. From germline, CDR1 is LGHNA and CDR2 YNFKEQ. This CDR3 region has 15 residues.

The chain has TRBV19 and TRBJ2-7; 8 nucleotides align to TRBD2. Germline values: CDR1 LNHDA, CDR2 SQIVND (reference sequence). J gave up 0 bases and V 2 bases, and 3 bases lay outside the gene matches. This CDR3 has 15 amino acids. The CDR3 DNA reads TGTGCCAGTAGTATAACAACTAGCGGCTCCTACGAGCAGTACTTC. This encodes CASSITTSGSYEQYF.

The chain joins TRBV18 to TRBJ1-2; D is unresolved. The CDR3 length is 15 residues. CDR1 is KGHSH, CDR2 LQKENI, per germline. V lost 3 bases to trimming and J lost 6 bases, with 17 bases between them. The CDR3 region is CASSPLPQTGDGYTF. The CDR3 DNA follows: TGTGCCAGCTCACCTCTACCGCAAACCGGGGATGGCTACACCTTC.